The text below deals with one T cell receptor beta chain. The germline CDR1 and CDR2 sequences are SEHNR and FQNEAQ (reference sequence). This CDR3 region has 15 residues. V was clipped by 1 base and J by 3 bases; unmatched bases: 6. The sample originates from a study of blood T cell repertoires in COVID-19. Study background: The cDNA or gDNA used as material had been derived from T cells, B-cell-depleted T cells, or PBMCs.

As handled by the study authors: Counts of nucleated cells, estimated from reference gene primer amplification, were obtained. Sequenced by immunoSEQ multiplex PCR; TCRdb stores in-frame clones only, minus some. For V, J and clone size, that table is used; D and trimming come from the DNA. The repertoire holds about 200,000 clones, about 90% seen once, with less than 4% in the top ten. This study enrolled people aged about 18 to 100 from around 26 US geographic areas. Assignment of participants to cohorts was predicated upon participant-reported clinical history. The sequenced material came from PBMCs or T cells enriched from blood (not recorded which). The rearrangement joins TRBV7-9 to TRBJ2-7; 7 nucleotides agree with TRBD1. The TCR comes from a woman aged 25 to 39 with acute COVID-19. CDR3 protein: CASSLGQGVGYEQYF. CDR3 in DNA: TGTGCCAGCAGCTTAGGACAGGGAGTAGGCTACGAGCAGTACTTC.